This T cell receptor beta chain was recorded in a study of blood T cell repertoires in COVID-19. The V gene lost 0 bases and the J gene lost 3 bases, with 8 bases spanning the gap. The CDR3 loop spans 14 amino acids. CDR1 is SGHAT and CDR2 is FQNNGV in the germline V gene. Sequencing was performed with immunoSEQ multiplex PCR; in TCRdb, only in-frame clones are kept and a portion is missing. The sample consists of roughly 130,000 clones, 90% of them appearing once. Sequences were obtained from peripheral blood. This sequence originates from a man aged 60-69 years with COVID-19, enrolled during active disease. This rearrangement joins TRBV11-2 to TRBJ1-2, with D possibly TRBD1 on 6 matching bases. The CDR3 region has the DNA TGTGCCAGCAGCTTAGAGTACAGGGACTATGGCTACACCTTC. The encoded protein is CASSLEYRDYGYTF. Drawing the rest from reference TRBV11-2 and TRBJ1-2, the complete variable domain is EAGVAQSPRYKIIEKRQSVAFWCNPISGHATLYWYQQILGQGPKLLIQFQNNGVVDDSQLPKDRFSAERLKGVDSTLKIQPAKLEDSAVYLCASSLEYRDYGYTFGSGTRLTVV.